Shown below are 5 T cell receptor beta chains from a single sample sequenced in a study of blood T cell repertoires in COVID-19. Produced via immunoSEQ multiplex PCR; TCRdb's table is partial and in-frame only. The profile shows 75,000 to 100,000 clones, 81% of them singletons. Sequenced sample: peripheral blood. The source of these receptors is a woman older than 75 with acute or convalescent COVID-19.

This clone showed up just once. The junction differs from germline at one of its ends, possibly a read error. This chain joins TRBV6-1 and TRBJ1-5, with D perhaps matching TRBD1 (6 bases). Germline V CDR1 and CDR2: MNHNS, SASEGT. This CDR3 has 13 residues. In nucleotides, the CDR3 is TGTGCCAGCAGTGAGCTAACTGGACAGCGCCAGCATTTT. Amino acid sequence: CASSELTGQRQHF.

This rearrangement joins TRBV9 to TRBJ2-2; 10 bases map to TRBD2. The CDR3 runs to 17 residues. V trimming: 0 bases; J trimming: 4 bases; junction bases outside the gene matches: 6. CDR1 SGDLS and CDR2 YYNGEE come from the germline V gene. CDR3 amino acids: CASSVEVAGGFTGELFF. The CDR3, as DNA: TGTGCCAGCAGCGTAGAGGTAGCGGGGGGATTCACCGGGGAGCTGTTTTTT.

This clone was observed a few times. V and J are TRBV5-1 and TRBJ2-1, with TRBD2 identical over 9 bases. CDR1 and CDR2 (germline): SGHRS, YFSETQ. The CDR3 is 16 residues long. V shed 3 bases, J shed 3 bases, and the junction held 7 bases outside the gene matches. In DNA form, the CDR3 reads TGCGCCAGCAGCTCTAGACTAGCGGACTACTACAATGAGCAGTTCTTC. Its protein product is CASSSRLADYYNEQFF.

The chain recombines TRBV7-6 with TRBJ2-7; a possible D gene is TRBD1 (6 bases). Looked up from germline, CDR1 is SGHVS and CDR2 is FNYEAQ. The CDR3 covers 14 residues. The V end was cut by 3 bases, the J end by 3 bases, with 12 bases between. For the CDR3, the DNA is TGTGCCAGCAGCTTTTACAGGGATAGCTACGAGCAGTACTTC. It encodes CASSFYRDSYEQYF.

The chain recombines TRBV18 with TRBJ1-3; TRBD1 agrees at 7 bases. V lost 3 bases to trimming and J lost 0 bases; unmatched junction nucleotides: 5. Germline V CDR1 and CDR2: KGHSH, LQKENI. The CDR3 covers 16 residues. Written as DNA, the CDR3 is TGTGCCAGCTCACCGAACAAGGGGGCCTCTGGAAACACCATATATTTT. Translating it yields CASSPNKGASGNTIYF.